The sequence of this T cell receptor beta chain was determined in a study of technical replicates of blood from several donors (TCRdb year 2017). Trimming costs V 7 bases and J 4 bases, and their ends lie 20 bases apart. The germline V gene provides CDR1 MNHEY and CDR2 SVGAGI. The CDR3 sequence holds 15 residues, the cysteine and phenylalanine included. Only the CDR3 region is kept as DNA, spanning 45 bases read in frame from base 1. Library prep was done by the immunoSEQ multiplex PCR assay. Imported from immuneACCESS, the table was reduced by TCRdb to in-frame sequences with V and J called. These copies leave out some clones; in studies compared against another copy, an unresolved V gene accounts for under half, and the cause of the remainder is not known. The sample data list 35,000 to 50,000 clones, and about 96% of these were observed just once. About 0.37% of the sample comes from the top ten.

A word on this clone: The antigen it recognizes is unknown. No much larger clonotype is one base removed from it; base qualities were not supplied.

The chain is assembled from TRBV6-5 and TRBJ2-7; the D region possibly corresponds to TRBD1 (6 bases align). The TCR originated in a human donor in good health. The sequencing sample was made of T cells isolated from PBMCs. The CDR3 reads CASKMLVGAGYEQYF. The nucleotides are TGTGCCAGCAAGATGTTGGTGGGGGCCGGGTACGAGCAGTACTTC.